This T cell receptor (beta chain) was documented in a study of identical twins. Findings and limits, study-wide: The presence of invariant MAIT and iNKT cells could partly confound analyses of zero-insertion sequences.

Note on this clonotype: Its antigen is not identified.

Template switching added a universal primer site; cDNA carried unique molecular identifiers. TCRdb re-called the 5' RACE reads through MiXCR, storing one row per CDR3 protein. The table records some 1,700,000 distinct CDR3 sequences, about 32% of them present only once. Input material: cord blood. The TCR originated in a newborn girl in good health.

CDR3 DNA sequence: TGCAGTGCTAGAGATCGGATTAACTATGGCTACACCTTC. Protein product: CSARDRINYGYTF. The chain couples TRBV20-1 to TRBJ1-2; no clear D. CDR3 length: 13 amino acids. V lost 0 bases, J lost 1 base, and 6 bases lay in between. From germline, CDR1 is DFQATT and CDR2 SNEGSKA (reference sequence).